What follows are 25 T cell receptor beta chains derived from one specimen sequenced in a study of beta chain features in type 1 diabetes. Isolated RNA was reverse transcribed in full, so expressed TCRB transcripts were sequenced. Only in-frame clones appear in the TCRdb table, and some are missing; sequencing was by immunoSEQ multiplex PCR. The table includes approximately 160,000 clones, roughly 8% detected once. Sequenced input: central memory CD4+ T cells from blood. The receptor set was obtained from a man aged 18 to 30 in good health.

This clone was seen more than once but under ten times. This chain uses TRBV7-3 with TRBJ1-2; 7 bases map to TRBD1. Losses at the gene ends were 5 bases for V and 2 bases for J; bases not matched to a gene: 2. The CDR3 covers 13 residues. Germline values: CDR1 SGHTA, CDR2 FQGTGA. CDR3 residues: CASSAGQNYGYTF. As DNA, the CDR3 is TGTGCCAGCAGCGCGGGACAGAACTATGGCTACACCTTC. Supplemented by reference TRBV7-3 and TRBJ1-2, the full variable domain reads GAGVSQTPSNKVTEKGKYVELRCDPISGHTALYWYRQSLGQGPEFLIYFQGTGAADDSGLPNDRFFAVRPEGSVSTLKIQRTERGDSAVYLCASSAGQNYGYTFGSGTRLTVV.

This clone was seen at least ten times. This rearrangement joins TRBV15 to TRBJ2-5, with 7 bases matching TRBD1. The length of the CDR3 is 14 residues. V trimming: 4 bases; J trimming: 9 bases; junction bases outside the gene matches: 11. Germline V lookup: CDR1 LNHNV, CDR2 YYDKDF (reference sequence). CDR3 amino acids: CATSNRGTKRAQYF. The CDR3 DNA reads as TGTGCCACCAGCAACAGGGGAACCAAGAGGGCCCAGTACTTC.

The J gene is TRBJ1-4, the V gene TRBV5-4; tentatively, D is TRBD1 (6 bases). The germline CDR1 and CDR2 sequences are SGHNT and YYREEE (reference sequence). The V and J ends lost 5 bases and 6 bases respectively, with 17 bases between them. The CDR3 sequence is 15 residues long. The CDR3 nucleotides read TGTGCCAGCAGTGATCGTCGAAAGGGGGATGAAAAACTGTTTTTT. Translated, it gives CASSDRRKGDEKLFF.

The V gene is TRBV7-2, the J gene TRBJ1-5; the match to TRBD1 covers 7 bases. CDR3 length: 13 residues. In germline, CDR1 is SGHTA, CDR2 FQGNSA. V trimming: 5 bases; J trimming: 7 bases; junction bases outside the gene matches: 5. CDR3 in DNA: TGTGCCAGCAGCGCCGACAGGGACCAGCCCCAGCATTTT. Residues: CASSADRDQPQHF.

This clone was picked up many times. V usage is TRBV19 and J usage is TRBJ2-6; D might be TRBD1 (6 bases). The germline V gene has CDR1 LNHDA and CDR2 SQIVND (reference sequence). V was cut by 1 base and J by 3 bases, with 10 bases left in between. This CDR3 contains 16 residues. The CDR3 coding sequence is TGTGCCAGTAGTATAGTGGGGGCGCGTGGGGCCAACGTCCTGACTTTC. Amino acids: CASSIVGARGANVLTF.

The gene calls are TRBV5-4 and TRBJ2-7; possibly TRBD1 for D (5 bases). Trimming stripped 2 bases from V and 7 bases from J, with 13 bases between. This CDR3 comprises 13 residues. Germline V gene lookup returns CDR1 SGHNT and CDR2 YYREEE (reference sequence). Here the CDR3 DNA reads TGTGCCAGCAGCTTCCGTGGGGCTCGTGAGCAGTACTTC. Its protein product is CASSFRGAREQYF. Full variable domain (outside the CDR3, taken from reference TRBV5-4 and TRBJ2-7): ETGVTQSPTHLIKTRGQQVTLRCSSQSGHNTVSWYQQALGQGPQFIFQYYREEENGRGNFPPRFSGLQFPNYSSELNVNALELDDSALYLCASSFRGAREQYFGPGTRLTVT.

This clone was counted between two and nine times. The chain links TRBV28 to TRBJ1-2; tentative D call: TRBD1 (5 bases). Germline assignment: CDR1 MDHEN and CDR2 SYDVKM. The CDR3 is 14 residues long. V lost 3 bases to trimming and J lost 5 bases, with 13 bases between them. The CDR3: CASSFTSGQYGYTF. CDR3 nucleotides: TGTGCCAGCAGTTTTACGTCAGGGCAGTATGGCTACACCTTC.

The V and J genes are TRBV20-1 and TRBJ1-1; a weak D match, TRBD1 (5 bases). The CDR3 sequence is 11 residues long. Between the trimmed V and J ends, which lost 5 bases and 2 bases, there was a span of 6 bases. Germline lookup yields CDR1 DFQATT and CDR2 SNEGSKA (reference sequence). This CDR3 reads CSAQGNTEAFF. In DNA, the CDR3 is TGCAGTGCTCAGGGAAACACTGAAGCTTTCTTT.

This clone has ten or more counts. The chain links TRBV7-9 to TRBJ2-2; 7 bases agree with TRBD1. This CDR3 contains 13 residues. Trimming took 4 bases from V and 9 from J; bases not matched to a gene: 5. CDR1 is SEHNR, CDR2 FQNEAQ, per germline (reference sequence). Here the CDR3 reads CASSSTGVWELFF. The CDR3 DNA reads TGTGCCAGCAGCTCTACAGGGGTCTGGGAGCTGTTTTTT.

This clone was picked up a small number of times. The rearrangement joins TRBV30 to TRBJ1-2, with D perhaps TRBD1 (6 bases). From germline, CDR1 is GTSNPN and CDR2 SVGIG (reference sequence). V lost 1 base to trimming and J lost 3 bases, with 9 bases between them. This CDR3 spans 13 amino acids. CDR3 in DNA: TGTGCCTGGAGTGGAGGGGGTGACTATGGCTACACCTTC. Translated: CAWSGGGDYGYTF.

J is TRBJ1-5 and V is TRBV19; D is unclear. V lost 5 bases, J lost 1 base, and 9 bases lay in between. The CDR3 is 14 residues long. Per germline, CDR1 LNHDA and CDR2 SQIVND (reference sequence). The DNA for the CDR3 is TGTGCCAGTAGTGCCACTGCAAGCAATCAGCCCCAGCATTTT. Protein sequence: CASSATASNQPQHF.

The V and J genes are TRBV5-4 and TRBJ2-1; 11 bases align to TRBD2. There are 18 residues in the CDR3. Germline CDR1 SGHNT, CDR2 YYREEE (reference sequence). Unmatched junction bases numbered 11, after V lost 6 bases and J lost 0 bases. CDR3 sequence reads: CASTPGGTSGSSYNEQFF. The CDR3 DNA follows: TGTGCCAGCACCCCCGGGGGGACTAGCGGCAGCTCCTACAATGAGCAGTTCTTC.

The chain combines TRBV7-2 with TRBJ2-7, with TRBD2 as a possible D gene (6 bases). Germline V gene sequence: CDR1 SGHTA, CDR2 FQGNSA. The CDR3 is 15 residues long. Trimming shortened V by 6 bases and J by 3 bases, and 18 bases separated the two germline ends. Here the CDR3 reads CASSSTTGRNYEQYF. CDR3 DNA: TGTGCCAGCAGTTCTACTACCGGGAGAAACTACGAGCAGTACTTC.

This clone occurred a few times. The chain employs TRBV2 and TRBJ2-5, with D tentatively TRBD2 (6 bases). This CDR3 has 16 amino acids. CDR1 is SNHLY, CDR2 FYNNEI, per germline. The germline V and J ends were trimmed by 6 bases and 5 bases, with 22 bases remaining between them. The CDR3 loop reads CASSLRGTGGMETQYF. DNA for the CDR3: TGTGCCAGCAGCCTCCGGGGGACTGGGGGGATGGAGACCCAGTACTTC.

In this sample, this clone turned up a few times. Since no conserved phenylalanine or tryptophan closes the CDR3, a read error is the likely cause. This rearrangement joins TRBV7-2 to TRBJ2-7; TRBD1 matches 8 bases. The CDR3 has 15 amino acids. Trimming at V came to 6 bases and at J to 0 bases, leaving 7 bases not matched to a gene. Germline loops: CDR1 SGHTA, CDR2 FQGNSA. CDR3 sequence (DNA): TGTGCCAGCAGTCGGTCGCAGGGGGCCTCCTACGAGCAGTACCTC. Amino acid sequence: CASSRSQGASYEQYL.

This chain connects TRBV30 to TRBJ2-6, with 9 bases aligning to TRBD1. Germline CDR1 reads GTSNPN; CDR2 reads SVGIG (reference sequence). V was clipped by 4 bases and J by 0 bases; unmatched bases: 10. This CDR3 has 18 amino acids. CDR3 DNA sequence: TGTGCCTGGAATAGAGGGACAGGGTGGGACTCTGGGGCCAACGTCCTGACTTTC. Its protein product is CAWNRGTGWDSGANVLTF.

This clone was counted between two and nine times. The chain carries TRBV7-2 and TRBJ1-1; 7 bases match TRBD1. This CDR3 has 14 residues. Losses at the gene ends were 0 bases for V and 8 bases for J; bases not matched to a gene: 6. In germline, CDR1 is SGHTA, CDR2 FQGNSA. This CDR3 is CASSLARDSLEAFF. For the CDR3, the DNA is TGTGCCAGCAGCTTAGCGCGGGACAGTCTCGAAGCTTTCTTT.

V gene TRBV6-5 combines with J gene TRBJ2-7; 14 bases match TRBD2. J gave up 0 bases and V 8 bases, and 3 bases lay outside the gene matches. This CDR3 contains 15 residues. Germline CDR1 MNHEY, CDR2 SVGAGI. DNA for the CDR3: TGTGCCAGCGGGACTAGCGGGGGCCACTCCTACGAGCAGTACTTC. Translated: CASGTSGGHSYEQYF.

The chain carries TRBV18 and TRBJ1-4, with TRBD1 identical over 7 bases. From germline, CDR1 is KGHSH and CDR2 LQKENI. This CDR3 region has 16 residues. V was clipped by 3 bases and J by 7 bases; unmatched bases: 11. In DNA form, the CDR3 reads TGTGCCAGCTCACCCAACGCCCCGACAGGGACTGAAAAACTGTTTTTT. This encodes CASSPNAPTGTEKLFF.

There are a few counts of this clone. The CDR3 sequence is CASSLTLAGEPRFF. The CDR3 DNA reads TGTGCCAGCAGCTTAACGCTAGCGGGAGAGCCTCGGTTCTTC. The chain carries TRBV7-3 and TRBJ2-1; TRBD2 matches 10 bases. J lost 15 bases, V lost 0 bases, and 8 bases had no gene match. CDR1 and CDR2 (germline): SGHTA, FQGTGA. CDR3 length: 14 amino acids. The entire variable domain, with the rest obtained from reference TRBV7-3 and TRBJ2-1, is as follows: GAGVSQTPSNKVTEKGKYVELRCDPISGHTALYWYRQSLGQGPEFLIYFQGTGAADDSGLPNDRFFAVRPEGSVSTLKIQRTERGDSAVYLCASSLTLAGEPRFFGPGTRLTVL.

This clone showed up just a few times. This sequence joins TRBV27 and TRBJ1-2; D remains ambiguous. CDR1 MNHEY and CDR2 SMNVEV come from the germline V gene (reference sequence). This CDR3 has 14 residues. Trimming removed 3 bases at V and 5 bases at J, with 13 bases between. CDR3 nucleotide sequence: TGTGCCAGCAGTTTGCTGACTGACTCTTATGGCTACACCTTC. Amino acid sequence: CASSLLTDSYGYTF.

This clone turned up a few times. The rearrangement uses TRBV21-1 and TRBJ2-7; the D call TRBD1 from the table was never checked on the DNA. TRBV21-1 is recorded as a pseudogene. The CDR3 runs 16 residues. DNA of the CDR3: TGTGCCAGCAACAAAGAACAGGGAAAAGGGTCATACGAGCAGTACTTC. It yields the protein CASNKEQGKGSYEQYF.

At least ten counts were recorded for this clone. The rearrangement joins TRBV19 to TRBJ2-7; 7 bases map to TRBD1. The CDR3 loop spans 13 amino acids. Germline CDR1 and CDR2: LNHDA and SQIVND (reference sequence). J was trimmed by 3 bases and V by 6 bases; bases with no gene match: 5. CDR3: CASSRDRFYEQYF. The CDR3 DNA sequence: TGTGCCAGTAGCAGGGACAGATTCTACGAGCAGTACTTC.

The chain is built from TRBV28 and TRBJ1-1; D remains unclear. Germline lookup yields CDR1 MDHEN and CDR2 SYDVKM. V was trimmed by 5 bases and J by 5 bases, leaving 15 bases between them. This CDR3 spans 14 amino acids. This CDR3 reads CASSTDAGWTEAFF. CDR3 nucleotides: TGTGCCAGCAGTACTGACGCGGGGTGGACTGAAGCTTTCTTT.

V gene TRBV30 combines with J gene TRBJ2-3; D possibly corresponds to TRBD2 (6 bases). Germline CDR1 and CDR2: GTSNPN and SVGIG (reference sequence). Trimming took off 4 bases at V and 8 bases at J, with 25 bases between the two ends. The CDR3 runs to 16 residues. DNA of the CDR3: TGTGCCTGGAATATCGGAGGGGCGCTCTCAGGAGCTACGCAGTATTTT. As protein: CAWNIGGALSGATQYF.